This note documents a single T cell receptor (beta chain) sequence. Its antigen is unknown. No base quality values were provided; no much bigger clone lies one nucleotide off. Relative to germline, V is missing 5 bases and J is missing 10 bases, with 12 bases of the junction outside any gene match. The CDR3, cysteine through phenylalanine, is 15 amino acids long. The sequence is cut down to CDR3 DNA, 45 bases in frame from base 1. Based on the germline V gene, the CDR1 and CDR2 sequences are SGHAT and FQNNGV. These data originate in a study of cytotoxic CD8 clonotypes in ibrutinib-treated CLL listed by TCRdb under 2021. In the study overall: The cohort was composed of 11 relapsed/refractory and around 15 treatment-naive patients; IGHV unmutated status was identified in under 18 patients. Partial responses were observed in about 24 patients and complete responses in 2; after a median follow-up of 68 months, remission was maintained in roughly 14 patients and progression was observed in roughly 12. Response samples were obtained after a median of approximately 12 months of treatment, with a range of roughly 6 to 36 months. Samples averaged roughly 260,000 productive templates and approximately 100,000 productive rearrangements. Longitudinal samples were obtainable from about 30% of the roughly 90 participants in the trial. Cryopreserved peripheral blood mononuclear cells were obtained before treatment, at response, and at either sustained remission or disease progression. Every remission and progressive disease sample was obtained while ibrutinib was still being received by the patients.

On a MiSeq, deep resolution sequencing aimed for a depth between 1 in 1 million and 1 in 200,000 T cells, with each clonotype covered 10x on average. The immunoSEQ hsTCRB Kit was used to generate the TCR beta libraries. Under the source paper's analysis protocol: ImmunoSEQ Data Assistant and ImmunoSEQ Analyzer were used for data analysis, and V, D and J genes were assigned according to IMGT definitions. Clonality, with values ranging from 0 to 1, was calculated as one minus the normalized Shannon entropy of productive rearrangement frequencies. Only overrepresented clonotypes making up at least 0.05% of the repertoire of each patient were included in the public clonotype analysis. More than ten repertoires from age-matched healthy donors, obtained from immuneACCESS, served as clonality controls. TCRdb provides this immuneACCESS table in a form limited to in-frame rearrangements. Some clones are lacking; in checked studies, under half of them reflect an unresolved V gene, and why the rest are absent is not known. V, J and clone size derive from that table, while D and trimming were established from the DNA sequence. This sample gives approximately 120,000 clones in total; 84% of them show up just once. Together, the top ten hold 2.5% to 3.5% of the sample.

The sample's time point label is to be understood as: 20 to 25 months on ibrutinib. For TCR beta library preparation, around 1.8 micrograms of genomic DNA were extracted from the cryopreserved PBMCs. High-throughput TCR beta sequencing was performed on longitudinal blood samples from CLL patients receiving ibrutinib monotherapy. Patients were enrolled in a phase 2 open-label single-center ibrutinib monotherapy trial. Summary of the overall study and its limitations: Public clonotypes were found to be uncommon and were observed to contract or remain stable during treatment; the increase in clonality was shown to reflect expansion of private clonotypes at ibrutinib response. Baseline clonality was found to be higher than that of age-matched healthy donors and was strongly correlated with circulating CD8+ T-cell counts. Lymph node repertoires were not examined, and the timing of sampling was not matched between patients in sustained remission and those whose disease progressed. An increase in clonality was observed at ibrutinib response, with clonality remaining stable during sustained remission and falling back toward baseline at progression.

The starting material was PBMCs, obtained after 24 months of ibrutinib treatment. This TCR derives from a human donor with chronic lymphocytic leukemia. Rearrangement joined TRBV11-2 to TRBJ2-1; 9 nucleotides in the junction match TRBD2. The encoded CDR3 is CASSPRSGGPVEQFF. The sequence in DNA is TGTGCCAGCAGCCCGAGAAGCGGGGGGCCTGTGGAGCAGTTCTTC.